This TCR beta chain comes out of a study of T cell responses to AZD1222 COVID-19 vaccine. Of note for this clone: Its antigen is unknown.

Trimming shortened V by 4 bases and J by 3 bases, and 14 bases separated the two germline ends. CDR1 is SGHRS, CDR2 YFSETQ, per germline. The CDR3 runs 14 residues. Points from the study as a whole: Repertoire sampling was restricted to post-peak T cell response timepoints. Only a handful of AZD1222 recipients tested seropositive at baseline.

Measured with immunoSEQ multiplex PCR; TCRdb has only the in-frame clones, and not every one. The sample lists roughly 150,000 clones; around 90% were seen once. The rearrangement links TRBV5-1 to TRBJ2-7, with D perhaps matching TRBD1 (8 bases). The receptor was isolated from an adult in good health. The starting material was peripheral blood, obtained on day 0 of AZD1222 vaccination. CDR3 protein: CASSKDREGYEQYF. In nucleotides, the CDR3 is TGCGCCAGCAGCAAGGACAGGGAGGGCTACGAGCAGTACTTC.